This record looks at one T cell receptor beta chain sequence and its context. Its antigen remains unidentified. The germline CDR1 and CDR2 sequences are MNHEY and SVGAGI. Trimming took off 7 bases at V and 0 bases at J, with 12 bases between the two ends. CDR3 length: 14 residues. Primers used in a second PCR of roughly 7 to 12 cycles were a sample-barcoded 5' primer and a J-beta primer mix. Each CDR3 protein gets one entry after TCRdb re-called the 5' RACE reads with MiXCR. The sample consists of approximately 940,000 distinct CDR3 sequences, roughly 43% of them appearing once. This record comes from a study of blood T cells in healthy people across ages. Study-level results: It was found that TCR beta diversity correlated strongly with the percentage of naive T cells. Diversity was higher, and naive CD4+ cells more numerous, in long-lived donors than in aged donors.

This chain joins TRBV6-5 and TRBJ1-2; D remains ambiguous. The sample consisted of blood. This sequence was found in a man aged 30 to 39 in good health. The CDR3 nucleotides are TGTGCCAGCAAGATGGGCTTATCTAACTATGGCTACACCTTC. This sequence encodes CASKMGLSNYGYTF.